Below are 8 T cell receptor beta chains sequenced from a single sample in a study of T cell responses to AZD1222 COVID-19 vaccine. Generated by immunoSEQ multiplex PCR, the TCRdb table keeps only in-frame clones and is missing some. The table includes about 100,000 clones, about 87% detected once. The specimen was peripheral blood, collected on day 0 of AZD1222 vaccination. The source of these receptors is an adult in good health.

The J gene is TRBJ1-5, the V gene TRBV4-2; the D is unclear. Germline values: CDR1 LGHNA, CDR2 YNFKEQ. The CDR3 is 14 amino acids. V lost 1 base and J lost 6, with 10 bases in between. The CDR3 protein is CASSQGFGSQPQHF. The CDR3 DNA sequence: TGTGCCAGCAGCCAAGGATTTGGCAGTCAGCCCCAGCATTTT.

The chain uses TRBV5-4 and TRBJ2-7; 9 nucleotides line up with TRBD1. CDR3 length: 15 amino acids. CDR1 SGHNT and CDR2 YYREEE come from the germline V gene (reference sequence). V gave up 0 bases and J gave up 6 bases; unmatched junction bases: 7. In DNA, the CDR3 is TGTGCCAGCAGCTTGGACCGACAGGGGGTACGCGAGCAGTACTTC. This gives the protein CASSLDRQGVREQYF.

The CDR3 region has the DNA TGTGCCAGCAGCTCGGCCGGGACAGGGCAGACCCAGTACTTC. Its translation: CASSSAGTGQTQYF. The V gene is TRBV5-6, the J gene TRBJ2-5; 9 positions match TRBD1. This CDR3 comprises 14 residues. Germline CDR1 SGHDT, CDR2 YYEEEE. V shed 3 bases, J shed 6 bases, and the junction held 6 bases outside the gene matches.

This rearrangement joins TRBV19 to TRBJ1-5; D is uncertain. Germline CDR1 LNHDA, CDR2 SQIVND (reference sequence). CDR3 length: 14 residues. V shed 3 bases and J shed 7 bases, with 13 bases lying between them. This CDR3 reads CASSIVGPEQPQHF. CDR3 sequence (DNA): TGTGCCAGTAGTATCGTCGGGCCAGAGCAGCCCCAGCATTTT.

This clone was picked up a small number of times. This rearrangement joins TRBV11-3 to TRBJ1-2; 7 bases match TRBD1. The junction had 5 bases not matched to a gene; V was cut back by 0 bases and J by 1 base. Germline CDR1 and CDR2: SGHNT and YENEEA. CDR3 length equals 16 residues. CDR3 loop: CASSLEGRQGNYGYTF. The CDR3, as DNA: TGTGCCAGCAGCTTAGAGGGGAGACAGGGTAACTATGGCTACACCTTC.

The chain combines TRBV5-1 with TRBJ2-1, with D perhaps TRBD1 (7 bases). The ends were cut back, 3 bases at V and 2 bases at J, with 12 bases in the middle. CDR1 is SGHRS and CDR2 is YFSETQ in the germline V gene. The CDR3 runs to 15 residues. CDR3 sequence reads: CASSSLRGAYNEQFF. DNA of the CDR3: TGCGCCAGCAGCTCCCTCAGGGGGGCCTACAATGAGCAGTTCTTC.

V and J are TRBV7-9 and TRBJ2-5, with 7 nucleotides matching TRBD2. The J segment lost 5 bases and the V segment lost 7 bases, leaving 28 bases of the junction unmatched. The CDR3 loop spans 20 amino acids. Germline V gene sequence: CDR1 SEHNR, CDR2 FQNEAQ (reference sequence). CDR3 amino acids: CASTPGRPGRGRSLGETQYF. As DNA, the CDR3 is TGTGCCAGCACCCCGGGCCGCCCGGGGCGGGGGAGAAGCCTGGGGGAGACCCAGTACTTC. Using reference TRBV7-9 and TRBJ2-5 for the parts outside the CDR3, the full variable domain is DTGVSQNPRHKITKRGQNVTFRCDPISEHNRLYWYRQTLGQGPEFLTYFQNEAQLEKSRLLSDRFSAERPKGSFSTLEIQRTEQGDSAMYLCASTPGRPGRGRSLGETQYFGPGTRLLVL.

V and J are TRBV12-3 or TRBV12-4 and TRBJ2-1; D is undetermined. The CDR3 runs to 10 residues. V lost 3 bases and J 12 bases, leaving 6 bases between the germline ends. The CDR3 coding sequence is TGTGCCAGCAGTTTCCGTGGGCAGTTCTTC. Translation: CASSFRGQFF.